One and the same sample provided the 21 T cell receptor beta chains below, sequenced in a study of control samples from healthy donors and cancer patients. Produced via immunoSEQ multiplex PCR; TCRdb's table is partial and in-frame only. This sample has 110,000 or so clones, with under 90% found just once. Sequenced: blood. The receptors here all came from a woman aged 45-65 years in good health.

This chain uses TRBV6-6 with TRBJ1-1; D is possibly TRBD1 (5 bases). Germline CDR1 and CDR2: MNHNY and SVGAGI (reference sequence). This CDR3 region has 15 residues. V lost 0 bases and J 1 base, leaving 9 bases between the germline ends. The CDR3 loop is CASSYSVTANTEAFF. The CDR3 bases are TGTGCCAGCAGTTACTCTGTGACAGCGAACACTGAAGCTTTCTTT.

J is TRBJ2-7 and V is TRBV15, with TRBD1 matching 12 bases. The germline gives CDR1 LNHNV, CDR2 YYDKDF (reference sequence). Trimming cost V 1 base and J 4 bases; bases outside gene matches: 2. The CDR3 contains 15 residues. The DNA for the CDR3 is TGTGCCACCAGCAGAGGGGGACAGGGGGCTTACGAGCAGTACTTC. It is translated as CATSRGGQGAYEQYF.

The rearrangement uses TRBV30 and TRBJ1-4, with D hard to call. This CDR3 is 15 amino acids long. Germline CDR1 and CDR2: GTSNPN and SVGIG (reference sequence). V dropped 3 bases and J dropped 0 bases, with 11 bases sitting between them. The CDR3 here is CAWRDAAATNEKLFF. The CDR3 coding sequence is TGTGCCTGGAGGGATGCAGCAGCAACTAATGAAAAACTGTTTTTT.

The chain uses TRBV6-2 or TRBV6-3 and TRBJ2-1; 7 bases align to TRBD2. CDR3 length: 16 amino acids. V gave up 4 bases and J gave up 5 bases; unmatched junction bases: 11. The V gene's germline CDR1 is MNHEY and CDR2 SVGEGT. CDR3 in DNA: TGTGCCAGCAGTTCGATTACCGGGACTATCAACAATGAGCAGTTCTTC. Protein: CASSSITGTINNEQFF.

The chain couples TRBV5-1 to TRBJ2-7; 14 bases are shared with TRBD2. The CDR3 spans 15 residues. From germline, CDR1 is SGHRS and CDR2 YFSETQ. Unmatched junction bases numbered 4, after V lost 4 bases and J lost 4 bases. The CDR3 reads CASSGGLAGAYEQYF. Here the CDR3 DNA reads TGCGCCAGCAGCGGGGGACTAGCGGGAGCATACGAGCAGTACTTC.

The chain is built from TRBV9 and TRBJ2-7; D is uncertain. The germline V and J ends were trimmed by 0 bases and 3 bases, with 13 bases remaining between them. Germline CDR1 reads SGDLS; CDR2 reads YYNGEE. This CDR3 region has 15 residues. CDR3 sequence (DNA): TGTGCCAGCAGCGTAGGGACGGCGAGACTCTACGAGCAGTACTTC. Its translation: CASSVGTARLYEQYF.

This chain connects TRBV19 to TRBJ2-2; 10 nucleotides agree with TRBD2. V shed 10 bases, J shed 4 bases, and the junction held 12 bases outside the gene matches. This CDR3 has 16 amino acids. Germline values: CDR1 LNHDA, CDR2 SQIVND (reference sequence). CDR3 nucleotide sequence: TGTGCCACCCACACCTCGGGACTAGCGCTCACCGGGGAGCTGTTTTTT. Protein sequence: CATHTSGLALTGELFF.

The genes are TRBV19 and TRBJ2-7, with TRBD2 as a possible D gene (6 bases). Germline CDR1 and CDR2: LNHDA and SQIVND (reference sequence). The length of the CDR3 is 14 residues. Trimming pared 4 bases from V and 6 bases from J, leaving 16 bases between. CDR3 sequence: CASSTTGLGLEQYF. The CDR3 coding sequence is TGTGCCAGTAGTACGACGGGCCTGGGACTCGAGCAGTACTTC.

The chain is built from TRBV14 and TRBJ1-4; 8 bases line up with TRBD1. The germline CDR1 and CDR2 sequences are SGHDN and FVKESK. This CDR3 is 16 amino acids long. V was pared by 4 bases and J by 4 bases, with 8 bases of the junction left unmatched. In DNA, the CDR3 is TGTGCCAGCAGCCCTGGGACAGGCCGAATTAATGAAAAACTGTTTTTT. Translated: CASSPGTGRINEKLFF.

V and J are TRBV15 and TRBJ1-2; maybe TRBD1 (5 bases). V lost 9 bases and J lost 3, with 20 bases in between. The germline V gene has CDR1 LNHNV and CDR2 YYDKDF (reference sequence). This CDR3 contains 15 residues. In DNA, the CDR3 is TGTGCCACAAGACCGGGGGTAGACAGATACTATGGCTACACCTTC. This gives the protein CATRPGVDRYYGYTF.

The gene calls are TRBV6-4 and TRBJ2-6; D gene unclear. CDR1 and CDR2 from the germline V gene are MRHNA and SNTAGT. Trimming removed 5 bases from V and 0 bases from J, with 8 bases in between. The CDR3 sequence is 15 residues long. CDR3 region: CASSNTFSGANVLTF. CDR3 in DNA: TGTGCCAGCAGTAACACGTTCTCTGGGGCCAACGTCCTGACTTTC.

The chain joins TRBV28 to TRBJ2-1; TRBD1 aligns across 9 bases. V lost 10 bases to trimming and J lost 4 bases; unmatched junction nucleotides: 8. CDR3 length: 14 residues. Germline V CDR1 and CDR2: MDHEN, SYDVKM. CDR3 sequence: CATRGQGRYNEQFF. CDR3 coding DNA: TGTGCCACCCGGGGACAGGGAAGATACAATGAGCAGTTCTTC.

The chain combines TRBV7-8 with TRBJ2-2, with 8 bases aligning to TRBD2. The CDR3 is 18 residues long. Germline V lookup: CDR1 SGHVS, CDR2 FQNEAQ. V was pared by 1 base and J by 2 bases, with 9 bases of the junction left unmatched. This chain's CDR3 is CASSLEPAGAGNTGELFF. The CDR3 DNA follows: TGTGCCAGCAGCTTAGAGCCAGCGGGGGCCGGAAACACCGGGGAGCTGTTTTTT.

CDR3 in amino acids: CATSDFGTPNTGELFF. The DNA of the CDR3 is TGTGCCACCAGTGATTTCGGGACACCCAACACCGGGGAGCTGTTTTTT. V gene TRBV24-1 combines with J gene TRBJ2-2, with TRBD1 as a possible D gene (6 bases). The CDR3 is 16 residues long. The V end lost 1 base, the J end lost 2 bases, and 10 bases lay between the germline ends. Germline V gene sequence: CDR1 KGHDR, CDR2 SFDVKD.

The V and J genes are TRBV27 and TRBJ2-2; 9 bases fit TRBD1. CDR3 length: 15 residues. Germline V CDR1 and CDR2: MNHEY, SMNVEV (reference sequence). The V segment lost 3 bases and the J segment 1 base; nucleotides outside the gene matches: 0. The CDR3 here is CASSLDRGNTGELFF. CDR3 in DNA: TGTGCCAGCAGTTTGGACAGGGGGAACACCGGGGAGCTGTTTTTT.

V is TRBV6-1 and J is TRBJ1-2; D is unresolved. The CDR3 totals 14 residues. Germline loops: CDR1 MNHNS, CDR2 SASEGT. V was trimmed by 1 base and J by 4 bases, leaving 10 bases between them. In nucleotides, the CDR3 is TGTGCCAGCAGTGAAGTTAGCGGACCCTATGGCTACACCTTC. This sequence encodes CASSEVSGPYGYTF.

The CDR3: CASSLGEQSLYGYTF. The CDR3 DNA reads as TGCGCCAGCAGCTTGGGGGAACAGTCTCTCTATGGCTACACCTTC. V gene TRBV5-1 combines with J gene TRBJ1-2, with D unresolved. V lost 0 bases, J lost 4 bases, and 13 bases lay in between. The germline V gene has CDR1 SGHRS and CDR2 YFSETQ. The CDR3 totals 15 residues.

The V gene is TRBV5-5, the J gene TRBJ2-2, with no clear D. The CDR3 contains 15 residues. CDR1 is SGHKS and CDR2 is YYEKEE in the germline V gene (reference sequence). V lost 0 bases and J 0 bases, leaving 6 bases between the germline ends. This CDR3 reads CASSLGTTNTGELFF. CDR3 bases: TGTGCCAGCAGCTTGGGGACGACGAACACCGGGGAGCTGTTTTTT.

This clone showed up just once. This chain uses TRBV2 with TRBJ2-7; a weak D match, TRBD1 (5 bases). The germline V gene has CDR1 SNHLY and CDR2 FYNNEI. The CDR3 runs to 14 residues. With 6 bases removed from V and 6 bases from J, the gap between germline ends came to 18 bases. CDR3 residues: CASRQGYYDSEQYF. The CDR3 DNA follows: TGTGCCAGCAGGCAGGGCTATTACGATTCCGAGCAGTACTTC.

V is TRBV9 and J is TRBJ2-1, with 12 bases aligning to TRBD2. The germline gives CDR1 SGDLS, CDR2 YYNGEE. The CDR3 is made up of 16 amino acids. V lost 1 base, J lost 5 bases, and 4 bases stayed unmatched. CDR3 loop: CASSVSPSGGDNEQFF. DNA for the CDR3: TGTGCCAGCAGCGTAAGTCCTAGCGGGGGGGACAATGAGCAGTTCTTC.

This CDR3 is CASRPAGGVNEQFF. The CDR3 DNA sequence: TGTGCCAGCAGACCAGCGGGGGGGGTCAATGAGCAGTTCTTC. J is TRBJ2-1 and V is TRBV6-6, with 10 bases lining up with TRBD2. V was clipped by 6 bases and J by 6 bases; unmatched bases: 5. CDR3 size: 14 residues. Germline V gives CDR1 MNHNY, CDR2 SVGAGI (reference sequence).